Shown below are 20 T cell receptor beta chains from a single sample sequenced in a study of CD8 T cells in Susac syndrome. Reverse transcription of roughly 0.5 to 1 ug RNA was performed with random hexamers. From the immunoSEQ multiplex PCR reads, TCRdb called clonotypes with MiXCR, one entry per CDR3 protein. Of about 400,000 distinct CDR3 sequences in the sample, approximately 85% were seen once. The source material was CD8+ T cells from PBMCs. The receptors were gathered from a human donor with multiple sclerosis.

This chain uses TRBV25-1 with TRBJ2-1; D tentatively reads TRBD1 or TRBD2 (5 bases each). The V and J ends lost 5 bases and 4 bases respectively, with 15 bases between them. CDR3 size: 15 residues. Germline loops: CDR1 MGHDK, CDR2 SYGVNS. CDR3 region: CASSTAGSLYNEQFF. CDR3 nucleotides: TGTGCCAGCAGTACCGCAGGGAGTCTTTACAATGAGCAGTTCTTC.

The chain uses TRBV27 and TRBJ2-7; D not resolved. CDR3 length equals 13 residues. V gave up 4 bases and J gave up 3 bases, with 10 bases separating them. CDR1 is MNHEY, CDR2 SMNVEV, per germline (reference sequence). CDR3 residues: CASSSEWGYEQYF. In DNA, the CDR3 is TGTGCCAGCAGTTCGGAATGGGGCTACGAGCAGTACTTC.

The chain is built from TRBV7-9 and TRBJ1-1; D gene ambiguous. V was clipped by 0 bases and J by 2 bases, with 10 bases between them. Germline V lookup: CDR1 SEHNR, CDR2 FQNEAQ (reference sequence). The CDR3 length is 15 residues. CDR3 DNA: TGTGCCAGCAGCTTAGCGCTCGGGGAAAACACTGAAGCTTTCTTT. It specifies CASSLALGENTEAFF.

This clonotype was detected only once. This chain joins TRBV6-1 and TRBJ2-7, with D possibly matching TRBD2 (6 bases). CDR1 is MNHNS, CDR2 SASEGT, per germline. The CDR3 is 15 residues long. Trimming left V 1 base short and J 0 bases short, with 10 bases between. CDR3 protein: CASSEVGGPSYEQYF. The CDR3 nucleotides read TGTGCCAGCAGTGAAGTGGGGGGACCCTCCTACGAGCAGTACTTC.

The chain employs TRBV27 and TRBJ2-2; 9 bases agree with TRBD1. CDR3 length: 13 residues. CDR1 MNHEY and CDR2 SMNVEV come from the germline V gene (reference sequence). V dropped 6 bases and J dropped 14; count of bases not matched to a gene: 10. CDR3 in amino acids: CASSGQGPPVLFF. CDR3 coding DNA: TGTGCCAGCAGCGGACAGGGGCCCCCGGTTCTGTTTTTT.

The chain couples TRBV4-2 to TRBJ1-1; perhaps TRBD1 as D (6 bases). Trimming took 4 bases from V and 4 from J, leaving 13 bases between them. This CDR3 region has 14 residues. The germline V gene has CDR1 LGHNA and CDR2 YNFKEQ. The CDR3 DNA is TGTGCCAGCAGCCTCTACACAGGGAGCACTGAAGCTTTCTTT. Translating gives CASSLYTGSTEAFF.

The chain recombines TRBV27 with TRBJ2-3, with unresolved D. Germline lookup yields CDR1 MNHEY and CDR2 SMNVEV (reference sequence). V was clipped by 5 bases and J by 2 bases, with 5 bases between them. The CDR3 loop spans 12 amino acids. In nucleotides, the CDR3 is TGTGCCAGCAGTAGACACACAGATACGCAGTATTTT. Encoded protein: CASSRHTDTQYF.

The V gene is TRBV27, the J gene TRBJ2-2; tentative D call: TRBD2 (6 bases). CDR1 is MNHEY and CDR2 is SMNVEV in the germline V gene (reference sequence). The CDR3 extends over 15 amino acids. The V and J ends lost 1 base and 5 bases respectively, with 11 bases between them. The CDR3 DNA reads as TGTGCCAGCAGTTTATATTACGGAGGGACCGGGGAGCTGTTTTTT. Translated, it gives CASSLYYGGTGELFF.

The chain couples TRBV20-1 to TRBJ2-4, with 11 bases matching TRBD1. Germline assignment: CDR1 DFQATT and CDR2 SNEGSKA (reference sequence). J was trimmed by 8 bases and V by 0 bases; bases with no gene match: 9. CDR3 length: 16 residues. For the CDR3, the DNA is TGCAGTGCTAGAGATCTCTGGACAGGGGGCGCGGACATTCAGTACTTC. Translation: CSARDLWTGGADIQYF.

The chain joins TRBV11-2 to TRBJ2-3, with 7 bases identical to TRBD1. The CDR3 extends over 18 amino acids. The germline V gene has CDR1 SGHAT and CDR2 FQNNGV. V lost 0 bases, J lost 4 bases, and 13 bases stayed unmatched. The CDR3 here is CASSLDPETGAGADTQYF. In DNA form, the CDR3 reads TGTGCCAGCAGCTTAGATCCGGAAACAGGGGCAGGGGCAGATACGCAGTATTTT.

The V gene is TRBV5-1, the J gene TRBJ2-7; the D call may be TRBD1 or TRBD2 (5 bases each). Trimming pared 4 bases from V and 3 bases from J, leaving 14 bases between. Germline V gene lookup returns CDR1 SGHRS and CDR2 YFSETQ. This CDR3 region has 14 residues. The CDR3 DNA sequence: TGCGCCAGCAGCCCTGGGGACGAAAACTACGAGCAGTACTTC. Amino acids: CASSPGDENYEQYF.

The count of this clonotype is one. The chain is built from TRBV20-1 and TRBJ1-6; TRBD1 might be the D (5 bases). The CDR3 extends over 15 amino acids. Germline V gene sequence: CDR1 DFQATT, CDR2 SNEGSKA (reference sequence). With 2 bases removed from V and 4 bases from J, the gap between germline ends came to 12 bases. This chain's CDR3 is CSARQGSEYNSPLHF. The CDR3, as DNA: TGCAGTGCTAGACAGGGCTCGGAATATAATTCACCCCTCCACTTT.

This clonotype was seen just once. This chain uses TRBV10-2 with TRBJ2-1; possible D gene TRBD2, 5 bases. The CDR3 contains 12 residues. Germline V CDR1 and CDR2: WSHSY, SAAADI. V lost 0 bases, J lost 8 bases, and 5 bases lay in between. The CDR3 loop is CASSESEDEQFF. CDR3 DNA: TGCGCCAGCAGTGAGTCGGAGGATGAGCAGTTCTTC.

V gene TRBV6-5 combines with J gene TRBJ1-1; 7 positions agree with TRBD1. The CDR3 is made up of 14 amino acids. Germline assignment: CDR1 MNHEY and CDR2 SVGAGI. The junction had 6 bases not matched to a gene; V was cut back by 8 bases and J by 0 bases. CDR3 DNA: TGTGCCAGCCTAAACAGGGGCATGAACACTGAAGCTTTCTTT. It is translated as CASLNRGMNTEAFF.

V and J are TRBV28 and TRBJ2-7; D perhaps matches TRBD2 (5 bases). CDR1 and CDR2 from the germline V gene are MDHEN and SYDVKM. The CDR3 covers 17 residues. V was trimmed by 5 bases and J by 2 bases, leaving 22 bases between them. For the CDR3, the DNA is TGTGCCAGCAGTCCCGTAAACTTGAGGGAGTCCCCCTACGAGCAGTACTTC. It yields the protein CASSPVNLRESPYEQYF.

The V and J genes are TRBV7-9 and TRBJ2-5, with D possibly being TRBD2 (5 bases). CDR1 is SEHNR and CDR2 is FQNEAQ in the germline V gene (reference sequence). The CDR3 covers 13 residues. Trimming took off 6 bases at V and 5 bases at J, with 13 bases between the two ends. CDR3 amino acids: CASSYSGVETQYF. CDR3 sequence (DNA): TGTGCCAGCAGTTACAGCGGCGTGGAGACCCAGTACTTC.

The CDR3 loop is CASSQEGQPDSYEQYF. Written as DNA, the CDR3 is TGTGCCAGCAGTCAGGAAGGACAGCCGGACTCCTACGAGCAGTACTTC. The rearrangement links TRBV6-1 to TRBJ2-7, with a possible D match to TRBD1 (6 bases). Trimming removed 5 bases at V and 0 bases at J, with 17 bases between. Germline V gives CDR1 MNHNS, CDR2 SASEGT. The CDR3 has 16 residues.

The J gene is TRBJ2-1, the V gene TRBV27; TRBD2 matches at 7 bases. Germline CDR1 reads MNHEY; CDR2 reads SMNVEV (reference sequence). The CDR3 extends over 14 amino acids. V lost 5 bases, J lost 5 bases, and 6 bases stayed unmatched. The CDR3 coding sequence is TGTGCCAGCAGTGGACTAGGCATACACAATGAGCAGTTCTTC. Translated, it gives CASSGLGIHNEQFF.

The chain joins TRBV9 to TRBJ2-1; a possible D gene is TRBD1 (5 bases). V was trimmed by 3 bases and J by 9 bases, leaving 13 bases between them. The CDR3 totals 13 residues. The V gene's germline CDR1 is SGDLS and CDR2 YYNGEE. The CDR3 here is CASSDSGNREQFF. The CDR3 DNA reads TGTGCCAGCAGCGATTCAGGGAACCGTGAGCAGTTCTTC.

This rearrangement joins TRBV6-1 to TRBJ2-1; D possibly corresponds to TRBD2 (5 bases). The V end was cut by 5 bases, the J end by 4 bases, with 18 bases between. Germline V gene lookup returns CDR1 MNHNS and CDR2 SASEGT. The CDR3 has 16 amino acids. CDR3 in DNA: TGTGCCAGCAGTCCCACTTCGAGGGAAGGATACAATGAGCAGTTCTTC. It is translated as CASSPTSREGYNEQFF.